The source of this T cell receptor beta chain is a study of tumor-infiltrating lymphocytes in oesophageal squamous cell carcinoma. Germline V CDR1 and CDR2: SGHTA, FQGNSA. The CDR3 spans 17 amino acids, including both terminal residues. TCRdb recomputed calls from the PCR reads with MiXCR, one row per CDR3 protein. Here the sample spans 23,000 or so distinct CDR3 sequences, 38% being singletons. A word on this clonotype: The final CDR3 position lacks the conserved phenylalanine or tryptophan, pointing to a likely read error. The limits of the CDR3 on the DNA are not certain, so only TCRdb's listed CDR3 is given.

Sequences were obtained from esophageal tumor tissue. This clonotype was obtained from a male donor with esophageal squamous cell carcinoma. The chain combines TRBV7-2 with TRBJ2-1; TRBD2 is the table's D call and was not checked against the DNA. CDR3 loop: CASSDTTGGNSPLHFGS.